This T cell receptor (beta chain) was recorded in a study of cytomegalovirus exposure and HLA in healthy donors. The PCR ran on 60 Vbeta and 13 Jbeta primers. Data came from immunoSEQ multiplex PCR; TCRdb stores just in-frame clones and leaves some out. The sample lists approximately 90,000 clones; approximately 7.6% were seen once. The specimen was PBMCs. The sequence was obtained from a man aged 50 to 59 in good health and CMV-seronegative.

CDR3 bases: TGTGCCAGCTCAACGACTTCTTACAATGAGCAGTTCTTC. It is translated as CASSTTSYNEQFF. The chain joins TRBV18 to TRBJ2-1; D gene ambiguous. Germline V gene sequence: CDR1 KGHSH, CDR2 LQKENI. This CDR3 has 13 residues. V lost 5 bases to trimming and J lost 4 bases, with 9 bases between them.